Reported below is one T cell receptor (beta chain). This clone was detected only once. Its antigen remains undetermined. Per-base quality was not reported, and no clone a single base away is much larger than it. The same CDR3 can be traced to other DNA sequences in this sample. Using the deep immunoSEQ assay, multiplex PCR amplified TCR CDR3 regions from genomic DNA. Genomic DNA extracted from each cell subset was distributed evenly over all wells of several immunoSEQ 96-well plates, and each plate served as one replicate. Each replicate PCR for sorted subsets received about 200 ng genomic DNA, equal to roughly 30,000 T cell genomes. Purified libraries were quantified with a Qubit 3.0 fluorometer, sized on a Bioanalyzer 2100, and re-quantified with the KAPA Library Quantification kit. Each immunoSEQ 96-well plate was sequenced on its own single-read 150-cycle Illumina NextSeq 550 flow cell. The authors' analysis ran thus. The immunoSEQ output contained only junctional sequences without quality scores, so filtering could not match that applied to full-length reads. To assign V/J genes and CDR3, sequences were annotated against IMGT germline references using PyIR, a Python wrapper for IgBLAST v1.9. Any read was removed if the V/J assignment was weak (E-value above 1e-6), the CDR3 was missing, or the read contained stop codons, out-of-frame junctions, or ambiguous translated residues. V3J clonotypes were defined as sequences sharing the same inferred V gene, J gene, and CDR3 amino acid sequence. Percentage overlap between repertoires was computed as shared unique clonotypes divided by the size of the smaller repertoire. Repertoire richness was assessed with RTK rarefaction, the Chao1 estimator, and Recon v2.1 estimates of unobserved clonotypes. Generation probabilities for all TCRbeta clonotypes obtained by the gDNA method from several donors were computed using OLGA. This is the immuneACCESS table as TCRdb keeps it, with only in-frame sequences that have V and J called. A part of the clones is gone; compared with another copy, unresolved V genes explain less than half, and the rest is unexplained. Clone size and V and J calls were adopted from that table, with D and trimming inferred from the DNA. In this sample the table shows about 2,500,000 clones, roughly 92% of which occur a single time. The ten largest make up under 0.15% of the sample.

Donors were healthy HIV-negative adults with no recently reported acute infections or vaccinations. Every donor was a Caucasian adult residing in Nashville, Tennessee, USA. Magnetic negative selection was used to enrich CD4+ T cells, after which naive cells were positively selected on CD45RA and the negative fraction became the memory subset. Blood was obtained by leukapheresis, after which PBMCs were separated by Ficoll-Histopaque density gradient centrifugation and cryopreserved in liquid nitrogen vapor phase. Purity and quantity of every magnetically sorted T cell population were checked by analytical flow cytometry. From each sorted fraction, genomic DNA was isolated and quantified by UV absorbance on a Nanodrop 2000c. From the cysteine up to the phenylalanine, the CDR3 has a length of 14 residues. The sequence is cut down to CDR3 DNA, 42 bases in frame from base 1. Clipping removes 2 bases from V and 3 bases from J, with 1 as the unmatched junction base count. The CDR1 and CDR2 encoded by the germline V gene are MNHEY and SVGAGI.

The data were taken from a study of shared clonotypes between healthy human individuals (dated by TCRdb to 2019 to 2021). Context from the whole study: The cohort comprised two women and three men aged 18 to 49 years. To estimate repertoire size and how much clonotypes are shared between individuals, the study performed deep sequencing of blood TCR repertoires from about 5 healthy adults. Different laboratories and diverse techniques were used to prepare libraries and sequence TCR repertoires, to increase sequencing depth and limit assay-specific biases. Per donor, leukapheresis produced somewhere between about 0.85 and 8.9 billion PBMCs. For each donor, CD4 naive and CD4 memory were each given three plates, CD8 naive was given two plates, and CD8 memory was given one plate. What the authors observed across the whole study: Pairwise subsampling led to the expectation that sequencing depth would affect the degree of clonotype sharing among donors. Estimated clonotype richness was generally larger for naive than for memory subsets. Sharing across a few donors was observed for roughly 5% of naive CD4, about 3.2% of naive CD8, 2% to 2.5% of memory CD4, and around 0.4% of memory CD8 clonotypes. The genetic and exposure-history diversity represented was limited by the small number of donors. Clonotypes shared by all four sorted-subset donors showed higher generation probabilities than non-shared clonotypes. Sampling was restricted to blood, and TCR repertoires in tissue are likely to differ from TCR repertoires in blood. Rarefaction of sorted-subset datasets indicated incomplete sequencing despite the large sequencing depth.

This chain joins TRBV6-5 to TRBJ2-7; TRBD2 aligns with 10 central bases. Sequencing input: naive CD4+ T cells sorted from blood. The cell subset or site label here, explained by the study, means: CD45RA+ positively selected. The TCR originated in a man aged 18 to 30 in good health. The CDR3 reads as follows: CASSYLAGDYEQYF. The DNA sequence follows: TGTGCCAGCAGTTACCTAGCGGGAGACTACGAGCAGTACTTC.